The 13 T cell receptor beta chains below were found in one sample sequenced in a study of monozygotic twins with inflammatory bowel disease. TCRdb reprocessed the 5' RACE reads, keeping one entry per CDR3 protein, no DNA. The listing records some 170,000 distinct CDR3 sequences. The sample comprised blood. The receptors derive from a human donor with ulcerative colitis or Crohn's disease, or a healthy co-twin of an affected twin (not recorded which).

The chain is built from TRBV7-2 and TRBJ2-1. The CDR3 runs to 14 residues. Germline values: CDR1 SGHTA, CDR2 FQGNSA. This CDR3 is CASSLAPSYNEQFF.

The rearrangement links TRBV20-1 to TRBJ2-1; TCRdb lists TRBD2, though no DNA is available to test this call. The CDR3 has 15 residues. Germline V lookup: CDR1 DFQATT, CDR2 SNEGSKA (reference sequence). The chain's CDR3 is CSARPPSGSYNEQFF.

The chain recombines TRBV20-1 with TRBJ1-2; as DNA is missing, the TRBD1 call by TCRdb cannot be tested. The length of the CDR3 is 15 residues. In germline, CDR1 is DFQATT, CDR2 SNEGSKA (reference sequence). The CDR3 reads CSAPKAGTGDYGYTF.

This CDR3 is CASSLGPRQYF. The J gene is TRBJ2-7, the V gene TRBV12-3 or TRBV12-4; TCRdb returns TRBD1, unconfirmable since there is no DNA. This CDR3 has 11 residues.

The rearrangement joins TRBV7-9 to TRBJ1-6. CDR3 length equals 13 residues. CDR1 is SEHNR, CDR2 FQNEAQ, per germline (reference sequence). CDR3 residues: CASSLEAESPLHF.

The chain carries TRBV5-1 and TRBJ2-7; absent DNA, TCRdb's TRBD1 call cannot be checked. In germline, CDR1 is SGHRS, CDR2 YFSETQ. The CDR3 has 14 amino acids. CDR3 sequence reads: CASSLVQADYEQYF.

V usage is TRBV3-1 and J usage is TRBJ2-7. This CDR3 is 15 amino acids long. Germline values: CDR1 LGHDT, CDR2 YNNKEL (reference sequence). The CDR3: CASSQAPQTLYEQYF.

V is TRBV27 and J is TRBJ1-2; absent DNA, TCRdb's TRBD1 call cannot be checked. There are 14 residues in the CDR3. Germline assignment: CDR1 MNHEY and CDR2 SMNVEV (reference sequence). The CDR3 protein is CASRKDRTNYGYTF.

The chain recombines TRBV19 with TRBJ2-7; there is no DNA to check the TCRdb D call of TRBD2. The CDR3 length is 16 residues. Germline assignment: CDR1 LNHDA and CDR2 SQIVND (reference sequence). CDR3 amino acids: CASSPRLAGPLGEQYF.

This sequence joins TRBV12-3 or TRBV12-4 and TRBJ2-3. The CDR3 is 13 amino acids. This chain's CDR3 is CASSLGEADTQYF.

The chain joins TRBV5-1 to TRBJ2-2; the TRBD2 assignment by TCRdb is unverifiable without DNA. The CDR3 length is 14 residues. Germline V gene sequence: CDR1 SGHRS, CDR2 YFSETQ. CDR3 residues: CAGRLGSNTGELFF.

The rearrangement links TRBV4-3 to TRBJ1-3. This CDR3 has 16 amino acids. Germline loops: CDR1 LGHNA, CDR2 YSLEER. The CDR3 sequence: CASSLSTTSSGNTIYF.

The chain recombines TRBV6-5 with TRBJ2-7. This CDR3 spans 17 amino acids. In germline, CDR1 is MNHEY, CDR2 SVGAGI. The CDR3 spells CASSYTGVALGSYEQYF.